Presented here are 18 T cell receptor beta chains from one specimen sequenced in a study of post-analysis software for immune sequencing data. These receptors' antigens are unknown. General study points: A few TRBV segments (TRBV5-6, TRBV5-1 and TRBV20-1 among them) occurred more frequently in patients than in controls.

Prepared TCR beta cDNA libraries contained unique molecular identifiers. A single record per CDR3 protein comes from TCRdb applying MiXCR to the PCR reads. The table shows more than 500,000 distinct CDR3 sequences, with around 31% occurring only once. Sequencing was carried out using blood. The receptors were gathered from a girl younger than 18 with multiple sclerosis.

In this sample, this clonotype turned up a few times. The genes are TRBV10-3 and TRBJ2-7, with no clear D. Germline CDR1 and CDR2: ENHRY and SYGVKD. V lost 3 bases and J 3 bases, leaving 18 bases between the germline ends. The CDR3 totals 16 residues. Here the CDR3 reads CAISENPGPVSYEQYF. The CDR3 DNA is TGTGCCATCAGTGAAAACCCCGGGCCTGTTAGCTACGAGCAGTACTTC.

The chain joins TRBV9 to TRBJ2-1; TRBD1 might be the D (6 bases). Germline CDR1 is SGDLS and CDR2 is YYNGEE. The CDR3 sequence is 16 residues long. V shed 0 bases and J shed 0 bases, with 10 bases lying between them. This chain's CDR3 is CASSVGTDSSYNEQFF. The CDR3 nucleotides are TGTGCCAGCAGCGTAGGGACAGATAGCTCCTACAATGAGCAGTTCTTC. Full variable domain (outside the CDR3, taken from reference TRBV9 and TRBJ2-1): DSGVTQTPKHLITATGQRVTLRCSPRSGDLSVYWYQQSLDQGLQFLIQYYNGEERAKGNILERFSAQQFPDLHSELNLSSLELGDSALYFCASSVGTDSSYNEQFFGPGTRLTVL.

This clonotype was detected only a few times. The rearrangement links TRBV10-3 to TRBJ2-5; D is perhaps TRBD1 or TRBD2 (7 bases each). The V and J ends lost 6 bases and 4 bases respectively, with 15 bases between them. Per the germline V gene, CDR1 is ENHRY and CDR2 is SYGVKD. The CDR3 runs 14 residues. The CDR3 coding sequence is TGTGCCATCAGGAGCGGGACAGCTGGAGAGACCCAGTACTTC. Translation gives CAIRSGTAGETQYF.

V and J are TRBV11-2 and TRBJ2-5; the D gene is possibly TRBD2 (6 bases). Germline lookup yields CDR1 SGHAT and CDR2 FQNNGV. The CDR3 covers 15 residues. Between the trimmed V and J ends, which lost 0 bases and 11 bases, there was a span of 19 bases. In nucleotides, the CDR3 is TGTGCCAGCAGCTTAGAGGGACTTCTACACAATGAGCAGTACTTC. This encodes CASSLEGLLHNEQYF.

Of note for this clonotype: The junction differs from germline at one of its ends, possibly a read error. The gene calls are TRBV5-1 and TRBJ2-1; D gene uncertain. The CDR3 runs 14 residues. Germline CDR1 reads SGHRS; CDR2 reads YFSETQ. For the CDR3, the DNA is TGCGCCAGCAGGCGAATTCAGGTGTACAATGGGCAGTTCTTC. Its translation: CASRRIQVYNGQFF.

This clonotype has only a few counts. The rearrangement uses TRBV5-1 and TRBJ2-7, with 7 bases matching TRBD2. CDR1 is SGHRS and CDR2 is YFSETQ in the germline V gene. Germline trimming cut 0 bases from V and 4 bases from J; bases unmatched to any gene: 4. The CDR3 loop spans 14 amino acids. This CDR3 reads CASSLGLAEYEQYF. The CDR3 DNA reads as TGCGCCAGCAGCTTGGGGCTAGCGGAATACGAGCAGTACTTC. The full variable domain, in which reference TRBV5-1 and TRBJ2-7 provide the parts outside the CDR3, is KAGVTQTPRYLIKTRGQQVTLSCSPISGHRSVSWYQQTPGQGLQFLFEYFSETQRNKGNFPGRFSGRQFSNSRSEMNVSTLELGDSALYLCASSLGLAEYEQYFGPGTRLTVT.

The chain employs TRBV20-1 and TRBJ2-3; no clear D gene. Germline CDR1 is DFQATT and CDR2 is SNEGSKA (reference sequence). The CDR3 runs to 12 residues. V was trimmed by 3 bases and J by 2 bases, leaving 6 bases between them. The CDR3 is CSARGFTDTQYF. CDR3 nucleotide sequence: TGCAGTGCTAGGGGTTTCACAGATACGCAGTATTTT.

The chain joins TRBV19 to TRBJ1-1; no definite D call. The V end lost 7 bases, the J end lost 0 bases, and 12 bases lay between the germline ends. CDR1 is LNHDA and CDR2 is SQIVND in the germline V gene (reference sequence). The CDR3 length is 14 residues. The CDR3 is CASTFSPMNTEAFF. The DNA of the CDR3 is TGTGCCAGTACCTTCTCCCCTATGAACACTGAAGCTTTCTTT.

The chain links TRBV24-1 to TRBJ2-5; perhaps TRBD1 as D (6 bases). Germline values: CDR1 KGHDR, CDR2 SFDVKD. This CDR3 has 17 residues. V was shortened by 4 bases and J by 0 bases, with 17 bases between the two germline ends. CDR3 DNA sequence: TGTGCCACCAGTGACCCCACAGGGAGCTGGTACCAAGAGACCCAGTACTTC. Amino acids: CATSDPTGSWYQETQYF.

This clonotype was detected ten times or more. This chain links TRBV29-1 with TRBJ2-1, with 13 positions matching TRBD2. The CDR3 extends over 15 amino acids. V trimming: 2 bases; J trimming: 6 bases; junction bases outside the gene matches: 4. From germline, CDR1 is SQVTM and CDR2 ANQGSEA. The CDR3 DNA is TGCAGCGTTGAAAGAGGACTAGCGGGGGTCAATGAGCAGTTCTTC. This codes for CSVERGLAGVNEQFF.

This rearrangement joins TRBV20-1 to TRBJ1-1; TRBD1 agrees at 7 bases. With 5 bases clipped from V and 10 bases from J, the junction kept 7 bases outside the gene matches. The CDR3 sequence is 11 residues long. Germline CDR1 reads DFQATT; CDR2 reads SNEGSKA (reference sequence). For the CDR3, the DNA is TGCAGTGCTCTACCCCGGACAGGAGCTTTCTTT. It specifies CSALPRTGAFF.

The chain uses TRBV7-6 and TRBJ1-2; 12 bases are a match to TRBD1. Trimming cost V 10 bases and J 7 bases; bases outside gene matches: 13. The CDR3 contains 15 residues. CDR1 and CDR2 from the germline V gene are SGHVS and FNYEAQ. CDR3 residues: CATSQGQGALGGYTF. The CDR3 DNA is TGTGCCACGTCCCAGGGACAGGGGGCTTTGGGTGGCTACACCTTC.

This clonotype was picked up a small number of times. Relative to the germline gene, one junction end is altered; a read error may explain this. V gene TRBV18 combines with J gene TRBJ1-2, with TRBD1 as a possible D gene (6 bases). The germline CDR1 and CDR2 sequences are KGHSH and LQKENI. This CDR3 comprises 16 residues. As DNA, the CDR3 is TGTGCTAGCTCACCAATAGGGGGGCCGTCGGACTATGGCTACACCTTC. This encodes CASSPIGGPSDYGYTF.

About this clonotype itself: The germline gene is not matched at one end of the junction; a read error may be the cause. V and J are TRBV11-2 and TRBJ2-6; the D gene is possibly TRBD1 (5 bases). CDR1 is SGHAT and CDR2 is FQNNGV in the germline V gene. The CDR3 is 18 residues long. The CDR3: CASSLAYRRTSGTNVLTF. DNA for the CDR3: TGTGCCAGCAGCTTAGCATACAGGAGAACCTCTGGGACCAACGTCCTGACTTTC.

The chain links TRBV12-3 or TRBV12-4 to TRBJ1-2; no reliable D call. The CDR3 extends over 11 amino acids. Trimming pared 5 bases from V and 7 bases from J, leaving 8 bases between. CDR3 protein: CASSAFGGYTF. The CDR3 region has the DNA TGTGCCAGCAGTGCCTTTGGTGGCTACACCTTC.

The J gene is TRBJ2-1, the V gene TRBV15; the D is unclear. The CDR3 sequence is 15 residues long. V was clipped by 0 bases and J by 3 bases, with 9 bases between them. Germline V gene sequence: CDR1 LNHNV, CDR2 YYDKDF (reference sequence). CDR3 protein: CATSRDIMNYNEQFF. The CDR3 nucleotides are TGTGCCACCAGCAGAGATATAATGAACTACAATGAGCAGTTCTTC.

The chain links TRBV7-3 to TRBJ1-1; TRBD1 might be the D (5 bases). Trimming stripped 5 bases from V and 5 bases from J, with 15 bases between. This CDR3 is 14 amino acids long. Looked up from germline, CDR1 is SGHTA and CDR2 is FQGTGA. The CDR3 DNA reads as TGTGCCAGCAGCGCAACCCTCGGGGGGACTGAAGCTTTCTTT. It encodes CASSATLGGTEAFF.

The rearrangement joins TRBV11-2 to TRBJ2-5; 8 bases match TRBD2. J gave up 2 bases and V 4 bases, and 12 bases lay outside the gene matches. CDR3 length: 17 amino acids. Germline V lookup: CDR1 SGHAT, CDR2 FQNNGV. CDR3: CASSSGRGRGVQETQYF. The CDR3 DNA reads TGTGCCAGCAGCTCCGGTCGTGGGCGGGGGGTGCAAGAGACCCAGTACTTC. The variable domain in full, with the rest retrieved from reference TRBV11-2 and TRBJ2-5, is EAGVAQSPRYKIIEKRQSVAFWCNPISGHATLYWYQQILGQGPKLLIQFQNNGVVDDSQLPKDRFSAERLKGVDSTLKIQPAKLEDSAVYLCASSSGRGRGVQETQYFGPGTRLLVL.